These 20 T cell receptor beta chains came from one sample sequenced in a study of early T cells in non-severe SARS-CoV-2 infection. TCRdb re-called the 5' RACE reads through MiXCR, storing one row per CDR3 protein. Altogether tens of thousands of distinct CDR3 sequences are present, 5% to 7.5% being singletons, with the ten largest covering 5.8%. The source was whole blood, collected at baseline. The receptors derive from an adult who was a healthcare worker with PCR-confirmed SARS-CoV-2 infection or an uninfected control (not recorded which).

This clonotype was observed a handful of times. The rearrangement uses TRBV12-3 or TRBV12-4 and TRBJ2-3, with D possibly TRBD2 on 5 matching bases. The length of the CDR3 is 15 residues. Trimming removed 7 bases at V and 0 bases at J, with 14 bases between. The chain's CDR3 is CASNPRALSTDTQYF. The DNA of the CDR3 is TGTGCCAGCAATCCGCGGGCCCTCAGCACAGATACGCAGTATTTT.

This clonotype was picked up a small number of times. The chain is built from TRBV20-1 and TRBJ1-1; 8 bases match TRBD1. V was clipped by 4 bases and J by 3 bases; unmatched bases: 10. Germline assignment: CDR1 DFQATT and CDR2 SNEGSKA (reference sequence). The CDR3 covers 15 residues. The CDR3 DNA reads as TGCAGTGCTAACTGGGCCCAGGGGGCAGACACTGAAGCTTTCTTT. This encodes CSANWAQGADTEAFF.

This clonotype occurred a few times. The gene calls are TRBV29-1 and TRBJ2-1; D gene ambiguous. The CDR3 extends over 12 amino acids. CDR1 SQVTM and CDR2 ANQGSEA come from the germline V gene. Trimming removed 3 bases at V and 10 bases at J, with 13 bases between. Written as DNA, the CDR3 is TGCAGCGTTGATAACGGCAGGAAGGAGCAGTTCTTC. Translating gives CSVDNGRKEQFF.

The rearrangement links TRBV6-2 or TRBV6-3 to TRBJ2-7, with 9 positions matching TRBD1. There are 15 residues in the CDR3. J lost 5 bases, V lost 6 bases, and 11 bases had no gene match. Looked up from germline, CDR1 is MNHEY and CDR2 is SVGEGT. The CDR3 loop reads CASRQTGTGNHEQYF. Here the CDR3 DNA reads TGTGCCAGCAGACAAACCGGGACAGGGAACCACGAGCAGTACTTC.

This clonotype has a count of ten or more. J is TRBJ2-3 and V is TRBV6-6; 7 bases agree with TRBD1. The CDR3 extends over 13 amino acids. Germline assignment: CDR1 MNHNY and CDR2 SVGAGI (reference sequence). V was pared by 6 bases and J by 2 bases, with 2 bases of the junction left unmatched. The DNA for the CDR3 is TGTGCCAGCAGGGACAGGAACACAGATACGCAGTATTTT. Translating it yields CASRDRNTDTQYF.

This clonotype was seen repeatedly, ten times or more. This chain joins TRBV7-2 and TRBJ1-2; D is ambiguous. V was shortened by 7 bases and J by 0 bases, with 12 bases between the two germline ends. The CDR3 runs to 14 residues. The germline gives CDR1 SGHTA, CDR2 FQGNSA. CDR3 DNA: TGTGCCAGCACCCTAGTCGGGACTAACTATGGCTACACCTTC. This gives the protein CASTLVGTNYGYTF.

There are many counts of this clonotype. The chain combines TRBV20-1 with TRBJ2-2; the D is unclear. V was trimmed by 5 bases and J by 3 bases, leaving 7 bases between them. Germline lookup yields CDR1 DFQATT and CDR2 SNEGSKA (reference sequence). CDR3 length: 12 amino acids. The CDR3 nucleotides read TGCAGTGCTTCAGAGGACACCGGGGAGCTGTTTTTT. As protein: CSASEDTGELFF.

This clonotype was picked up many times. This chain links TRBV20-1 with TRBJ2-7, with 7 positions matching TRBD2. V dropped 1 base and J dropped 3; count of bases not matched to a gene: 12. The length of the CDR3 is 16 residues. Germline V lookup: CDR1 DFQATT, CDR2 SNEGSKA (reference sequence). This chain's CDR3 is CSARVSLSGSFYEQYF. The DNA of the CDR3 is TGCAGTGCTAGAGTTTCCCTTAGCGGGTCCTTCTACGAGCAGTACTTC.

This clonotype occurred many times. This chain uses TRBV19 with TRBJ2-1; D not resolved. Per germline, CDR1 LNHDA and CDR2 SQIVND (reference sequence). This CDR3 has 15 residues. V was pared by 3 bases and J by 9 bases, with 18 bases between. The CDR3 sequence is CASSIPASTIPEQFF. The CDR3 nucleotides read TGTGCCAGTAGTATCCCGGCGTCGACCATCCCTGAGCAGTTCTTC.

The sample holds many counts of this clonotype. This chain links TRBV13 with TRBJ1-2, with D possibly TRBD1 on 5 matching bases. Germline-derived CDR1 and CDR2 are PRHDT and FYEKMQ (reference sequence). This CDR3 comprises 13 residues. V was clipped by 0 bases and J by 7 bases, with 9 bases between them. The CDR3 loop is CASSLGRGSGYTF. DNA for the CDR3: TGTGCCAGCAGCTTAGGGAGGGGCTCTGGCTACACCTTC. Combining the CDR3 with reference TRBV13 and TRBJ1-2 gives the whole variable domain AAGVIQSPRHLIKEKRETATLKCYPIPRHDTVYWYQQGPGQDPQFLISFYEKMQSDKGSIPDRFSAQQFSDYHSELNMSSLELGDSALYFCASSLGRGSGYTFGSGTRLTVV.

This clonotype was recorded many times. The gene calls are TRBV10-3 and TRBJ2-1; D gene uncertain. This CDR3 is 13 amino acids long. Germline-derived CDR1 and CDR2 are ENHRY and SYGVKD. Trimming shortened V by 7 bases and J by 3 bases, and 10 bases separated the two germline ends. The CDR3 nucleotides read TGTGCCATCACCCCAGGATTCTACAATGAGCAGTTCTTC. Translation: CAITPGFYNEQFF.

J is TRBJ1-3 and V is TRBV2; D unclear. With 8 bases removed from V and 0 bases from J, the gap between germline ends came to 20 bases. CDR1 and CDR2 (germline): SNHLY, FYNNEI. The CDR3 totals 17 residues. CDR3 nucleotides: TGTGCCAGCCATCCGTTTTTCTTACCTAGCTCTGGAAACACCATATATTTT. It translates to CASHPFFLPSSGNTIYF.

The V and J genes are TRBV29-1 and TRBJ2-5; D is undetermined. Germline V lookup: CDR1 SQVTM, CDR2 ANQGSEA. The ends were cut back, 3 bases at V and 1 base at J, with 12 bases in the middle. The CDR3 contains 14 residues. DNA of the CDR3: TGCAGCGTTGACAGTCGGTATTTCCAAGAGACCCAGTACTTC. It codes for CSVDSRYFQETQYF.

This clonotype showed up many times. V is TRBV5-1 and J is TRBJ2-1; no firm D call. This CDR3 is built from 15 residues. In germline, CDR1 is SGHRS, CDR2 YFSETQ. V was cut by 5 bases and J by 4 bases, with 16 bases left in between. The CDR3 sequence: CASSDKNALYNEQFF. CDR3 DNA: TGCGCCAGCAGTGATAAAAATGCCCTATACAATGAGCAGTTCTTC.

A remark on this clonotype: One end of the junction fails to match germline, which may point to a read error. This chain uses TRBV4-1 with TRBJ2-1, with 11 positions matching TRBD1. From germline, CDR1 is MGHRA and CDR2 YSYEKL. The CDR3 length is 16 residues. CDR3 residues: CPSSQAPGQGGYEQFF. The CDR3 DNA sequence: TGCCCCAGCAGCCAAGCTCCGGGACAGGGGGGATATGAGCAGTTCTTC.

This clonotype was seen many times. The chain employs TRBV27 and TRBJ2-5; unclear D gene. V was clipped by 6 bases and J by 2 bases, with 10 bases between them. The CDR3 length is 13 residues. The germline CDR1 and CDR2 sequences are MNHEY and SMNVEV (reference sequence). DNA for the CDR3: TGTGCCAGCAGCTTTCTCGGACAAGAGACCCAGTACTTC. Translated, it gives CASSFLGQETQYF.

This clonotype was seen repeatedly, ten times or more. The chain uses TRBV7-9 and TRBJ2-2; D is unresolved. Germline V gene data show CDR1 as SEHNR and CDR2 as FQNEAQ (reference sequence). Trimming removed 1 base at V and 0 bases at J, with 6 bases between. The CDR3 has 15 amino acids. DNA for the CDR3: TGTGCCAGCAGCTTAGAAGGGACGAACACCGGGGAGCTGTTTTTT. Translation gives CASSLEGTNTGELFF.

This clonotype was seen many times. The rearrangement joins TRBV11-2 to TRBJ1-6, with D possibly matching TRBD1 (5 bases). Trimming removed 0 bases from V and 7 bases from J, with 19 bases in between. Per the germline V gene, CDR1 is SGHAT and CDR2 is FQNNGV. The CDR3 spans 18 residues. CDR3 protein: CASSLEPQGAYGNSPLHF. The DNA for the CDR3 is TGTGCCAGCAGCTTAGAACCCCAGGGTGCGTACGGAAATTCACCCCTCCACTTT.

The chain has TRBV19 and TRBJ2-7, with a possible D match to TRBD2 (6 bases). V lost 5 bases and J lost 2, with 13 bases in between. The V gene's germline CDR1 is LNHDA and CDR2 SQIVND (reference sequence). This CDR3 spans 14 amino acids. The chain's CDR3 is CASSYGGGAYEQYF. The CDR3 DNA follows: TGTGCCAGTAGTTACGGCGGCGGGGCCTACGAGCAGTACTTC.

This clonotype was counted at least ten times. The rearrangement joins TRBV7-2 to TRBJ1-6, with 10 bases identical to TRBD1. V trimming: 0 bases; J trimming: 7 bases; junction bases outside the gene matches: 0. Germline V gene data show CDR1 as SGHTA and CDR2 as FQGNSA. The CDR3 is made up of 15 amino acids. CDR3 nucleotides: TGTGCCAGCAGCTTAGCGACAGGGGGCAATTCACCCCTCCACTTT. The encoded protein is CASSLATGGNSPLHF.